The rows below give T cell receptor beta chains drawn from one sample of a study of cytomegalovirus exposure and HLA in healthy donors. Data came from immunoSEQ multiplex PCR; TCRdb stores just in-frame clones and leaves some out. Counted here are approximately 110,000 clones, over 60% occurring once; the ten biggest clones make up roughly 8.2%. The sample was PBMCs. These receptors all stem from a woman aged 40 to 50 in good health and CMV-seropositive. Each CDR3 is given with its conserved first and last residue. The D gene is left open where the match is weak. Clone sizes are given selectively: once, few, many, or a class where the clone is expanded.

j_gene: TRBJ1-3
v_gene: TRBV4-3
abundance: once
d_gene: NA
CDR3aa: CASSRFSGEEGNTIYF
CDR3nt: TGCGCCAGCAGCCGCTTTTCGGGGGAGGAAGGAAACACCATATATTTT

j_gene: TRBJ2-7
v_gene: TRBV27
abundance: NA
d_gene: NA
CDR3aa: CASRPGLPVREQYF
CDR3nt: TGTGCCAGCAGGCCGGGACTCCCAGTACGGGAGCAGTACTTC

j_gene: TRBJ1-1
v_gene: TRBV2
abundance: NA
d_gene: NA
CDR3aa: CASRLDRNTEAFF
CDR3nt: TGTGCCAGCAGATTGGACAGGAACACTGAAGCTTTCTTT

j_gene: TRBJ1-2
v_gene: TRBV6-1
abundance: few
d_gene: NA
CDR3aa: CASSANNGYGYTF
CDR3nt: TGTGCCAGCAGTGCTAATAATGGCTATGGCTACACCTTC

j_gene: TRBJ1-5
v_gene: TRBV6-5
abundance: once
d_gene: NA
CDR3aa: CASSYSVASNQPQHF
CDR3nt: TGTGCCAGCAGTTATAGTGTCGCCTCGAATCAGCCCCAGCATTTT

j_gene: TRBJ1-1
v_gene: TRBV12-5
abundance: NA
d_gene: TRBD1
CDR3aa: CASGLVYRGTEAFF
CDR3nt: TGTGCTAGTGGTTTGGTCTACAGGGGGACTGAAGCTTTCTTT

j_gene: TRBJ1-4
v_gene: TRBV18
abundance: NA
d_gene: NA
CDR3aa: CASSQTTPGRGKLFF
CDR3nt: TGTGCCAGTTCACAAACGACCCCGGGGAGAGGAAAACTGTTTTTT

j_gene: TRBJ1-2
v_gene: TRBV7-9
abundance: NA
d_gene: NA
CDR3aa: CASSLNLQGADGYTF
CDR3nt: TGTGCCAGCAGTCTGAACTTACAGGGCGCGGATGGCTACACCTTC

j_gene: TRBJ1-2
v_gene: TRBV5-1
abundance: NA
d_gene: NA
CDR3aa: CASSLGVSNYGYTF
CDR3nt: TGCGCCAGCAGCCTAGGGGTATCTAACTATGGCTACACCTTC

j_gene: TRBJ1-1
v_gene: TRBV5-1
abundance: few
d_gene: TRBD1
CDR3aa: CASSLDRGNTEAFF
CDR3nt: TGCGCCAGCAGCTTAGACAGGGGGAACACTGAAGCTTTCTTT

j_gene: TRBJ2-1
v_gene: TRBV19
abundance: NA
d_gene: NA
CDR3aa: CASSVRGMYDEQFF
CDR3nt: TGTGCCAGTAGTGTCAGGGGAATGTATGATGAGCAGTTCTTC

j_gene: TRBJ2-7
v_gene: TRBV5-1
abundance: NA
d_gene: TRBD1
CDR3aa: CASSTLDREDEQYF
CDR3nt: TGCGCCAGCAGCACTCTTGACAGGGAAGACGAGCAGTACTTC

j_gene: TRBJ1-3
v_gene: TRBV25-1
abundance: NA
d_gene: NA
CDR3aa: CASSEYDTIYF
CDR3nt: TGTGCCAGCAGTGAATACGACACCATATATTTT

j_gene: TRBJ2-5
v_gene: TRBV5-4
abundance: NA
d_gene: TRBD1
CDR3aa: CASSLGDRSQETQYF
CDR3nt: TGTGCCAGCAGCTTAGGGGACAGGAGCCAAGAGACCCAGTACTTC

j_gene: TRBJ1-4
v_gene: TRBV7-9
abundance: NA
d_gene: TRBD1
CDR3aa: CASSIRDRDEKLFF
CDR3nt: TGTGCCAGCAGCATCCGGGACAGGGACGAAAAACTGTTTTTT

j_gene: TRBJ1-2
v_gene: TRBV6-6
abundance: NA
d_gene: NA
CDR3aa: CASRLDRNYGYTF
CDR3nt: TGTGCCAGCAGACTTGACAGAAACTATGGCTACACCTTC

j_gene: TRBJ2-7
v_gene: TRBV9
abundance: NA
d_gene: NA
CDR3aa: CASSFLDNEAYEQYF
CDR3nt: TGTGCCAGCAGCTTCCTGGACAATGAGGCCTACGAGCAGTACTTC

j_gene: TRBJ2-1
v_gene: TRBV10-3
abundance: few
d_gene: NA
CDR3aa: CAIRTPDSLYNEQFF
CDR3nt: TGTGCCATCCGGACCCCGGACAGCTTATACAATGAGCAGTTCTTC

j_gene: TRBJ2-7
v_gene: TRBV7-2
abundance: NA
d_gene: TRBD2
CDR3aa: CASSLGLAGGSTYEQYF
CDR3nt: TGTGCCAGCAGCTTAGGCCTAGCGGGGGGGTCCACCTACGAGCAGTACTTC

j_gene: TRBJ1-3
v_gene: TRBV18
abundance: NA
d_gene: TRBD1
CDR3aa: CASSAGTGRGGNTIYF
CDR3nt: TGTGCCAGCTCAGCCGGGACAGGGCGAGGTGGAAACACCATATATTTT

j_gene: TRBJ2-1
v_gene: TRBV4-3
abundance: NA
d_gene: TRBD2
CDR3aa: CASSPQPAGGSNNEQFF
CDR3nt: TGCGCCAGCAGCCCCCAGCCGGCGGGGGGGTCTAACAATGAGCAGTTCTTC

j_gene: TRBJ1-2
v_gene: TRBV29-1
abundance: NA
d_gene: TRBD1
CDR3aa: CSVRAGTGLYGYTF
CDR3nt: TGCAGCGTTCGGGCCGGGACAGGGCTTTATGGCTATACCTTC

j_gene: TRBJ2-7
v_gene: TRBV5-1
abundance: few
d_gene: NA
CDR3aa: CASSLEQGTYEQYF
CDR3nt: TGCGCCAGCAGCTTGGAACAGGGTACCTACGAGCAGTACTTC

j_gene: TRBJ2-7
v_gene: TRBV27
abundance: NA
d_gene: TRBD2
CDR3aa: CASSSQGGLKEYF
CDR3nt: TGTGCCAGCAGTTCTCAGGGAGGGTTGAAGGAGTACTTC

j_gene: TRBJ1-2
v_gene: TRBV7-2
abundance: few
d_gene: TRBD1
CDR3aa: CASSSDRGIGYTF
CDR3nt: TGTGCCAGCAGCTCGGACAGGGGAATTGGCTACACCTTC

j_gene: TRBJ2-3
v_gene: TRBV6-5
abundance: NA
d_gene: TRBD2
CDR3aa: CASSYRERDHTDTQYF
CDR3nt: TGTGCCAGCAGTTACAGGGAGCGGGACCACACAGATACGCAGTATTTT

j_gene: TRBJ1-1
v_gene: TRBV5-4
abundance: NA
d_gene: NA
CDR3aa: CASSSAETENTEAFF
CDR3nt: TGTGCCAGCAGCTCTGCCGAGACAGAGAACACTGAAGCTTTCTTT

j_gene: TRBJ2-3
v_gene: TRBV5-1
abundance: NA
d_gene: NA
CDR3aa: CASSSSSGTDTQYF
CDR3nt: TGCGCCAGCAGCTCGTCTAGCGGCACAGATACGCAGTATTTT

j_gene: TRBJ2-1
v_gene: TRBV11-3
abundance: NA
d_gene: TRBD1
CDR3aa: CASSLSGTDYNEQFF
CDR3nt: TGTGCCAGCAGCTTAAGTGGGACAGACTACAATGAGCAGTTCTTC

j_gene: TRBJ2-1
v_gene: TRBV5-1
abundance: once
d_gene: TRBD1
CDR3aa: CASTIYGQGGNEQFF
CDR3nt: TGCGCCAGCACAATCTACGGACAGGGGGGGAATGAGCAGTTCTTC

j_gene: TRBJ1-1
v_gene: TRBV7-2
abundance: NA
d_gene: TRBD1
CDR3aa: CASSLFGQVSAEAFF
CDR3nt: TGTGCCAGCAGCTTATTTGGACAGGTCTCCGCTGAAGCTTTCTTT

j_gene: TRBJ2-7
v_gene: TRBV7-2
abundance: NA
d_gene: NA
CDR3aa: CASSSDGSGEQYF
CDR3nt: TGTGCCAGCAGCTCAGACGGGTCGGGGGAGCAGTACTTC

j_gene: TRBJ2-7
v_gene: TRBV11-2
abundance: NA
d_gene: TRBD1
CDR3aa: CASSLVRDSNSYEQYF
CDR3nt: TGTGCCAGCAGCTTAGTTCGGGACAGCAACTCCTACGAGCAGTACTTC

j_gene: TRBJ2-7
v_gene: TRBV9
abundance: NA
d_gene: NA
CDR3aa: CASSGELGALYEQYF
CDR3nt: TGTGCCAGCAGCGGAGAGCTAGGGGCCCTCTACGAGCAGTACTTC

j_gene: TRBJ2-1
v_gene: TRBV9
abundance: once
d_gene: TRBD2
CDR3aa: CASSVEGTSGIYNEQFF
CDR3nt: TGTGCCAGCAGCGTAGAGGGGACTAGCGGGATCTACAATGAGCAGTTCTTC

j_gene: TRBJ2-6
v_gene: TRBV7-2
abundance: few
d_gene: NA
CDR3aa: CASSLDFDSNNNVLTF
CDR3nt: TGTGCCAGCAGCTTAGACTTTGACAGTAATAACAACGTCCTGACTTTC

j_gene: TRBJ2-3
v_gene: TRBV5-1
abundance: once
d_gene: NA
CDR3aa: CASSLTDTQYF
CDR3nt: TGCGCCAGCAGCCTAACAGATACGCAGTATTTT

j_gene: TRBJ2-1
v_gene: TRBV10-3
abundance: NA
d_gene: NA
CDR3aa: CAISAGQSPPTYNEQFF
CDR3nt: TGTGCCATCTCTGCGGGACAGTCCCCCCCAACCTACAATGAGCAGTTCTTC

j_gene: TRBJ1-2
v_gene: TRBV9
abundance: NA
d_gene: TRBD1
CDR3aa: CASSVAQGAVYGYTF
CDR3nt: TGTGCCAGCAGCGTAGCCCAGGGGGCTGTGTATGGCTACACCTTC

j_gene: TRBJ2-7
v_gene: TRBV4-1
abundance: NA
d_gene: TRBD1
CDR3aa: CASSHWTGAYEQYF
CDR3nt: TGCGCCAGCAGCCATTGGACAGGGGCCTACGAGCAGTACTTC

j_gene: TRBJ2-7
v_gene: TRBV4-1
abundance: NA
d_gene: TRBD2
CDR3aa: CASSQVPSGVSSYEQYF
CDR3nt: TGCGCCAGCAGCCAAGTTCCCAGCGGGGTGAGCTCCTACGAGCAGTACTTC

j_gene: TRBJ2-3
v_gene: TRBV10-3
abundance: NA
d_gene: NA
CDR3aa: CAISDVGLTDTQYF
CDR3nt: TGTGCCATCAGTGATGTGGGCCTCACAGATACGCAGTATTTT

j_gene: TRBJ1-1
v_gene: TRBV5-1
abundance: NA
d_gene: TRBD1
CDR3aa: CASSGDSMNTEAFF
CDR3nt: TGCGCCAGCAGCGGGGACAGTATGAACACTGAAGCTTTCTTT

j_gene: TRBJ2-7
v_gene: TRBV13
abundance: NA
d_gene: NA
CDR3aa: CASSFGGADEQYF
CDR3nt: TGTGCCAGCAGCTTTGGGGGCGCAGACGAGCAGTACTTC

j_gene: TRBJ2-7
v_gene: TRBV6-1
abundance: NA
d_gene: TRBD1
CDR3aa: CASKRGTGTYEQYF
CDR3nt: TGTGCCAGCAAGAGGGGGACAGGAACCTACGAGCAGTACTTC

j_gene: TRBJ2-1
v_gene: TRBV19
abundance: NA
d_gene: NA
CDR3aa: CASSIRGYEQFF
CDR3nt: TGTGCCAGTAGTATTCGGGGGTATGAGCAGTTCTTC